This TCR beta chain comes out of a study of blood T cell repertoires in COVID-19. The length of the CDR3 is 14 residues. Looked up from germline, CDR1 is SGHDT and CDR2 is YYEEEE. V shed 6 bases, J shed 3 bases, and the junction held 5 bases outside the gene matches. Data came from immunoSEQ multiplex PCR; TCRdb stores just in-frame clones and leaves some out. Among around 130,000 clones listed, about 83% were seen once. The J gene is TRBJ1-5, the V gene TRBV5-6, with 8 bases lining up with TRBD1. Sequenced: peripheral blood. The TCR was taken from a man in his sixties with acute or convalescent COVID-19. This CDR3 is CASTRQGINQPQHF. The CDR3 DNA reads TGTGCCAGCACCCGACAGGGGATCAATCAGCCCCAGCATTTT.